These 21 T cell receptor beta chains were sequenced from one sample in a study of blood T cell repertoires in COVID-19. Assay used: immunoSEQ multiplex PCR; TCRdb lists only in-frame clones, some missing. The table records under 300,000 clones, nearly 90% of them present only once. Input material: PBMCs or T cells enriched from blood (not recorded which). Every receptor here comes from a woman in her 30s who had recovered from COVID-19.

The CDR3 protein is CASSFQASGSIYNEQFF. Written as DNA, the CDR3 is TGTGCCAGCAGTTTCCAGGCTAGCGGGAGCATCTACAATGAGCAGTTCTTC. The J gene is TRBJ2-1, the V gene TRBV28; TRBD2 matches at 10 bases. V shed 3 bases and J 3 bases; nucleotides not matched to a gene: 8. CDR3 length: 17 amino acids. Germline assignment: CDR1 MDHEN and CDR2 SYDVKM. Using reference TRBV28 and TRBJ2-1 for the parts outside the CDR3, the full variable domain is DVKVTQSSRYLVKRTGEKVFLECVQDMDHENMFWYRQDPGLGLRLIYFSYDVKMKEKGDIPEGYSVSREKKERFSLILESASTNQTSMYLCASSFQASGSIYNEQFFGPGTRLTVL.

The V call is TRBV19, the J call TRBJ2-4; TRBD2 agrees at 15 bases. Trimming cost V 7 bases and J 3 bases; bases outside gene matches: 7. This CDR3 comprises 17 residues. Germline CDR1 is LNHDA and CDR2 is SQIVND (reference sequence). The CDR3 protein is CASMRTSGGAGKNIQYF. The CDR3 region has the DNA TGTGCCAGTATGCGGACTAGCGGGGGGGCAGGCAAAAACATTCAGTACTTC.

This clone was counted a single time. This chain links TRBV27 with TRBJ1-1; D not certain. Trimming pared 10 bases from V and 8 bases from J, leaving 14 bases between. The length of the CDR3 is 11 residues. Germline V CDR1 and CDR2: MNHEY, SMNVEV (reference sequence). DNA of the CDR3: TGTGCCACCTTATCACCCCGGGAAGCTTTCTTT. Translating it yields CATLSPREAFF.

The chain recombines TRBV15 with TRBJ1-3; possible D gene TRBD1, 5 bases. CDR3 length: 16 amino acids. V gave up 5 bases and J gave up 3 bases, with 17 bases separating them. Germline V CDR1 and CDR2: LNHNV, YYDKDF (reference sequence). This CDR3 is CATSDQQDVFGNTIYF. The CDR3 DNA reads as TGTGCCACCAGCGATCAACAGGATGTCTTTGGAAACACCATATATTTT.

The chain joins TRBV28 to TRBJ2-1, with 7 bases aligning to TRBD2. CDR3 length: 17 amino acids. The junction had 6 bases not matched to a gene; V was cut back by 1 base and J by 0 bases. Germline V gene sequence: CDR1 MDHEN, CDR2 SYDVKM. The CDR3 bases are TGTGCCAGCAGTTTATTACGCGGGAGAAGCTCCTACAATGAGCAGTTCTTC. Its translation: CASSLLRGRSSYNEQFF. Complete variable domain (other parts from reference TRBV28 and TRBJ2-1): DVKVTQSSRYLVKRTGEKVFLECVQDMDHENMFWYRQDPGLGLRLIYFSYDVKMKEKGDIPEGYSVSREKKERFSLILESASTNQTSMYLCASSLLRGRSSYNEQFFGPGTRLTVL.

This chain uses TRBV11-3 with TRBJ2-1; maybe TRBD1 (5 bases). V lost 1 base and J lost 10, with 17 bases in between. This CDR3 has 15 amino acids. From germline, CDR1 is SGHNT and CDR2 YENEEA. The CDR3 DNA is TGTGCCAGCAGCTTAGGATCCGGACAAAACGACGAGCAGTTCTTC. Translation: CASSLGSGQNDEQFF.

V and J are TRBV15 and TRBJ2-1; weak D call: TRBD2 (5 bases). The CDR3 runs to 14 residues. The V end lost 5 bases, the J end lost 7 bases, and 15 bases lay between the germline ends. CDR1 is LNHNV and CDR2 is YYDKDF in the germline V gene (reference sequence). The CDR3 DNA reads TGTGCCACCAGCCCAAATCGGCGGGCGAATGAGCAGTTCTTC. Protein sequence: CATSPNRRANEQFF.

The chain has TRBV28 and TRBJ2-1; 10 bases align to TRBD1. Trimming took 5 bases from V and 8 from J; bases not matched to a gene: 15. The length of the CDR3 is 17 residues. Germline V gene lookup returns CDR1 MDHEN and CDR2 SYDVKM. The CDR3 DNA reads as TGTGCCAGCAGTCCCAGCCTCGGACAGGGGGTTCCCCATGAGCAGTTCTTC. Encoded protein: CASSPSLGQGVPHEQFF.

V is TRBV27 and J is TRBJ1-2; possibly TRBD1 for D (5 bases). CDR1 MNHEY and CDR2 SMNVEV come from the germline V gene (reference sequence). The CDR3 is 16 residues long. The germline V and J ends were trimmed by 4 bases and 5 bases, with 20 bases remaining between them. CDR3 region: CASSYFVTEQYYGYTF. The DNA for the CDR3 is TGTGCCAGCAGTTATTTTGTGACAGAACAATATTATGGCTACACCTTC.

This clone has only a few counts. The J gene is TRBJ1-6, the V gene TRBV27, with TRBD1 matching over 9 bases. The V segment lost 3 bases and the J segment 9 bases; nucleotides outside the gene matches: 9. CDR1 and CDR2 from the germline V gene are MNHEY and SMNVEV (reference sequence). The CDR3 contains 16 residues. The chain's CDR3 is CASSFSRTGVRSPLHF. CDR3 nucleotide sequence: TGTGCCAGCAGTTTCTCTAGGACAGGGGTGCGTTCACCCCTCCACTTT.

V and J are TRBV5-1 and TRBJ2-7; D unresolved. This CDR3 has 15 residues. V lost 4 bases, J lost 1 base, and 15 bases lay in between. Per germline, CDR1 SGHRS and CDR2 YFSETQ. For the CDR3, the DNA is TGCGCCAGCAGCCCATCACTCCCTACTTCCTACGAGCAGTACTTC. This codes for CASSPSLPTSYEQYF.

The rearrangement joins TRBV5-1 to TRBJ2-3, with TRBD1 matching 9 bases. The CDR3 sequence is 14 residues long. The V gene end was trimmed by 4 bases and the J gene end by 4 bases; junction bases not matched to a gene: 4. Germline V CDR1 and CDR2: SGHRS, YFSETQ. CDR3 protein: CASSTGQGADTQYF. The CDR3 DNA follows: TGCGCCAGCAGCACGGGACAGGGTGCAGATACGCAGTATTTT.

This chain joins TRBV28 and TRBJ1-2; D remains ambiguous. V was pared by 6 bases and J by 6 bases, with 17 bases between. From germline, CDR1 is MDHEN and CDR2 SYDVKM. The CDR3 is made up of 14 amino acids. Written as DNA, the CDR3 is TGTGCCAGCAGCCCAGGTGGGGAGGTGAATGGCTACACCTTC. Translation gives CASSPGGEVNGYTF.

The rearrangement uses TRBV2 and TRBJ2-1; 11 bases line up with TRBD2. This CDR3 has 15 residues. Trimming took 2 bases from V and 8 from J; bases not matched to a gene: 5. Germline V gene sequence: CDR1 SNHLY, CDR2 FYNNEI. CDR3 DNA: TGTGCCAGCAGTGAACGTAGCGGGGGGGTTTATGAGCAGTTCTTC. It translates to CASSERSGGVYEQFF.

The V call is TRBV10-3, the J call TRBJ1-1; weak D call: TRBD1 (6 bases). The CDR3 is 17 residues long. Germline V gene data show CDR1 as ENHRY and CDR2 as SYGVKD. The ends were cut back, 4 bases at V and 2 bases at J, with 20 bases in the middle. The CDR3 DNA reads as TGTGCCATCAGTGGGAAAGACAGAGGGGGGGCCAACACTGAAGCTTTCTTT. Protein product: CAISGKDRGGANTEAFF.

The chain's CDR3 is CASSLGTGGLNYGYTF. DNA of the CDR3: TGTGCCAGCAGCTTGGGGACAGGGGGCTTGAACTATGGCTACACCTTC. V and J are TRBV5-6 and TRBJ1-2, with 11 bases matching TRBD1. Germline CDR1 is SGHDT and CDR2 is YYEEEE. CDR3 size: 16 residues. J lost 2 bases, V lost 0 bases, and 3 bases had no gene match.

Here the CDR3 DNA reads TGTGCCAGCAGCTTTACAAACTCGGACAGGGGATTCAATCAGCCCCAGCATTTT. Its protein product is CASSFTNSDRGFNQPQHF. This chain uses TRBV5-4 with TRBJ1-5, with TRBD1 identical over 9 bases. Looked up from germline, CDR1 is SGHNT and CDR2 is YYREEE (reference sequence). The CDR3 runs to 18 residues. V dropped 2 bases and J dropped 3; count of bases not matched to a gene: 12.

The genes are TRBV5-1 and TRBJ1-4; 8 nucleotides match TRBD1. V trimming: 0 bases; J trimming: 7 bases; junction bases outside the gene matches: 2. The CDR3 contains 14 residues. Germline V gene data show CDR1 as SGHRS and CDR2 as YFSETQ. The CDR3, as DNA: TGCGCCAGCAGCTTGGGGACAGGGCGTGAAAAACTGTTTTTT. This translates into CASSLGTGREKLFF. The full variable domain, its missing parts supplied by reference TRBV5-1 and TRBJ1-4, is KAGVTQTPRYLIKTRGQQVTLSCSPISGHRSVSWYQQTPGQGLQFLFEYFSETQRNKGNFPGRFSGRQFSNSRSEMNVSTLELGDSALYLCASSLGTGREKLFFGSGTQLSVL.

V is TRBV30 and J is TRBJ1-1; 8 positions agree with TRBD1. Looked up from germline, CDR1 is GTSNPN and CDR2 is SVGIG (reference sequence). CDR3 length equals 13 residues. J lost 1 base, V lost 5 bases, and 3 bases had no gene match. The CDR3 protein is CAWRDRPNTEAFF. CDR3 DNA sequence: TGTGCCTGGCGGGACAGGCCGAACACTGAAGCTTTCTTT.

The CDR3 bases are TGTGCCAGCAGCGCGAGTAGACTAGCGCCGCTCCTTCGAAACAATGAGCAGTTCTTC. It encodes CASSASRLAPLLRNNEQFF. The V and J genes are TRBV9 and TRBJ2-1, with 8 bases fitting TRBD2. The CDR3 runs 19 residues. V shed 3 bases and J 5 bases; nucleotides not matched to a gene: 19. Germline CDR1 SGDLS, CDR2 YYNGEE.

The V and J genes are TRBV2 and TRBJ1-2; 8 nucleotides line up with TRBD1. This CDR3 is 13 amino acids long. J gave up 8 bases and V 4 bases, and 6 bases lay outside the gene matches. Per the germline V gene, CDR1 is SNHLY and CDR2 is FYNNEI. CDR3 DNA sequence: TGTGCCAGCAGTGGAGACAGGGGAAGGGGCTACACCTTC. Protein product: CASSGDRGRGYTF.